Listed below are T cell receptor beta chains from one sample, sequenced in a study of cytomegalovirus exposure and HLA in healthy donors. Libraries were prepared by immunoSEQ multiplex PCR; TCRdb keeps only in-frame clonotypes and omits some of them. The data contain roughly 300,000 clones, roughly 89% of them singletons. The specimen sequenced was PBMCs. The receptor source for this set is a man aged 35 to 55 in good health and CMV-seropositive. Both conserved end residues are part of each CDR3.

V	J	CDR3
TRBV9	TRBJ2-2	CASSLQGNTGELFF
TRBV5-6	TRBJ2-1	CASSLSRGEQFF
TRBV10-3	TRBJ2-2	CAISEPQGLAGGLGTGELFF
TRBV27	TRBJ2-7	CASAKIAGGPAEQYF
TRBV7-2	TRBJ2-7	CASSLRYEQYF
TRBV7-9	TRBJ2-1	CASSLVRDRYNEQFF
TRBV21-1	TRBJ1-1	CASSKGTGMNTEAFF
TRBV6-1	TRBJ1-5	CASTTGGDPTTPQHF
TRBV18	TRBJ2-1	CASPPGQGYDEQFF
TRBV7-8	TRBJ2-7	CASRRGLAGDFYEQYF
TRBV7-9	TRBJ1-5	CASSLTGGSNQPQHF
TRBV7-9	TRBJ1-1	CASSLAAGGHTEAFF
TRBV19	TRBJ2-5	CASSPGQGWEETQYF
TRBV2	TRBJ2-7	CASSDALIYEQYF
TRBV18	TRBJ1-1	CASSAGTGNTEAFF
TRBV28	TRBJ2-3	CASSDRVPDTQYF
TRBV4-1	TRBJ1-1	CASSQGRDRGYMNTEAFF
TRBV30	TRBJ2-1	CAWGPMTAYNEQFF
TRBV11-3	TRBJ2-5	CASSFGTGGVETQYF
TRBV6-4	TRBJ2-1	CASSAGLAGGNEQFF
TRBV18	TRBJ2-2	CASSEQFQGTGELFF
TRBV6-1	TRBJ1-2	CASSEAIQGANYGYTF
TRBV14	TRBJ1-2	CASSQDLRNYGYTF
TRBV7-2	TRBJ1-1	CASSSSRGFKTEAFF
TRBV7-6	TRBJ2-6	CASSGKITGSGANVLTF
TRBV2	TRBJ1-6	CASSPDREIVHF
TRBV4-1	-	CASSQAGTVNEQYF
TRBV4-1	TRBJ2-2	CASSQGRQGATGELFF
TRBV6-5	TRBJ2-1	CASTQTGRSYNEQFF
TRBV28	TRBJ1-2	CASSFFHGYTF
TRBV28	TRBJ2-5	CASRVAVLETQYF
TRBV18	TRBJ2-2	CASSPGQNTGELFF
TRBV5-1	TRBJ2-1	CASSRQGPIYNEQFF
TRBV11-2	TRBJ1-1	CASRIGGGSTEAFF
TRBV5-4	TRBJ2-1	CASEEDSRDEQFF
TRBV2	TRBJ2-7	CASSEGLAYEQYF
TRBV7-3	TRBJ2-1	CASSLSGSPYNEQFF
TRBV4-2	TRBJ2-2	CASSQAGAGELFF
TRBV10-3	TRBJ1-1	CAISEGTTIGNTEAFF
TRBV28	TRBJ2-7	CASTSSPGTGPYEQYF
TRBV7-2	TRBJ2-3	CASSGTGYLSTDTQYF
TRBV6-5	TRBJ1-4	CASSYSTGGGKLFF
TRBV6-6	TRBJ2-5	CASSYSGLEETQYF
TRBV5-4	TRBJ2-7	CASSFSVGSYEQYF
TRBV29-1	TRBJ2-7	CSVEDWGGSSYEQYF
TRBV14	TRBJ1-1	CASSQAAGTVPEAFF
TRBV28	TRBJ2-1	CASSPRRGRANNEQFF
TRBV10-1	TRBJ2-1	CARLGQGDEQFF
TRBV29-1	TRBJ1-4	CSVEQGYSEKLFF
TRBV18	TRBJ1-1	CASSPGFTEAFF
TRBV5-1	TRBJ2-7	CASSLTRGYEQYF
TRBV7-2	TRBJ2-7	CASSPGTGLTYEQYF
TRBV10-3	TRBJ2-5	CAISAGQGEETQYF
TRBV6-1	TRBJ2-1	CASSQTSGSYNEQFF
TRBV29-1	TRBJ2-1	CSATVYNEQFF
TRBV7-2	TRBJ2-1	CASSLGPGDEQFF
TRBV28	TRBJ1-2	CASSSRPLQGGDYGYTF
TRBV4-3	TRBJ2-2	CASSQDLVGQGRTGELFF
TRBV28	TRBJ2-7	CASSGTGPSSYEQYF